The 15 T cell receptor beta chains listed next were all sequenced from one sample in a study of blood T cell repertoires in COVID-19 (TCRdb year 2020). To prepare the library, the immunoSEQ multiplex PCR assay was applied. TCRdb carries this immuneACCESS record with in-frame sequences only. Its versions omit some clonotypes, under half of them owing to an unresolved V gene in the studies checked, with the rest unexplained. Counted in this sample were roughly 70,000 clones; around 86% of them appeared once. The ten largest clones capture roughly 3.2% of the sample. The source material was peripheral blood. The receptors come from a man in his forties or fifties with active COVID-19.

V gene TRBV19 combines with J gene TRBJ1-3, with TRBD1 matching 7 bases. Per the germline V gene, CDR1 is LNHDA and CDR2 is SQIVND (reference sequence). Trimming removed 10 bases from V and 1 base from J; junction bases left unmatched: 7. This CDR3 comprises 14 residues. CDR3 sequence: CATRQGPSGNTIYF. The CDR3 coding sequence is TGTGCCACTCGACAGGGCCCATCTGGAAACACCATATATTTT. Looking up the rest from reference TRBV19 and TRBJ1-3 gives the full variable domain: DGGITQSPKYLFRKEGQNVTLSCEQNLNHDAMYWYRQDPGQGLRLIYYSQIVNDFQKGDIAEGYSVSREKKESFPLTVTSAQKNPTAFYLCATRQGPSGNTIYFGEGSWLTVV.

This chain joins TRBV19 and TRBJ1-5; TRBD1 might be the D (6 bases). Trimming took 3 bases from V and 3 from J, leaving 18 bases between them. Germline CDR1 reads LNHDA; CDR2 reads SQIVND (reference sequence). The CDR3 contains 17 residues. DNA of the CDR3: TGTGCCAGTAGTATTCCGGGCAGAGGGGGATACAATCAGCCCCAGCATTTT. Amino acids: CASSIPGRGGYNQPQHF.

V gene TRBV3-1 (or the pseudogene TRBV3-2) combines with J gene TRBJ1-2; 8 nucleotides agree with TRBD1. The ends lost 5 bases at V and 6 bases at J; junction bases unmatched: 5. This CDR3 is built from 13 residues. Germline V gene data show CDR1 as LGHDT and CDR2 as YNNKEL (reference sequence). In DNA, the CDR3 is TGTGCCAGCAGCTCTCAGGGGGCAGATGGCTACACCTTC. Translation gives CASSSQGADGYTF.

The rearrangement uses TRBV19 and TRBJ1-1, with D perhaps TRBD1 (6 bases). The CDR3 totals 17 residues. Trimming removed 7 bases at V and 7 bases at J, with 28 bases between. Germline lookup yields CDR1 LNHDA and CDR2 SQIVND (reference sequence). The CDR3 bases are TGTGCCAGTACCCTCCGTCGACTCGGGGGGCCAGAGGGTGAAGCTTTCTTT. Protein: CASTLRRLGGPEGEAFF.

The rearrangement joins TRBV6-6 to TRBJ1-5; D ambiguous. Trimming stripped 4 bases from V and 4 bases from J, with 8 bases between. Germline lookup yields CDR1 MNHNY and CDR2 SVGAGI (reference sequence). The CDR3 loop spans 13 amino acids. CDR3 sequence (DNA): TGTGCCAGCAGTTTCCCGGGGAATCAGCCCCAGCATTTT. Its translation: CASSFPGNQPQHF.

The V and J genes are TRBV9 and TRBJ2-5; 8 nucleotides agree with TRBD2. Germline assignment: CDR1 SGDLS and CDR2 YYNGEE. CDR3 length: 13 residues. J was trimmed by 12 bases and V by 3 bases; bases with no gene match: 10. CDR3 sequence (DNA): TGTGCCAGCAGCGACGGGCGGGGGGCCCACAAGTACTTC. Encoded protein: CASSDGRGAHKYF.

The gene calls are TRBV5-1 and TRBJ2-1, with TRBD1 identical over 7 bases. Trimming cost V 4 bases and J 5 bases; bases outside gene matches: 12. The CDR3 sequence is 16 residues long. Germline V gene sequence: CDR1 SGHRS, CDR2 YFSETQ. The CDR3 nucleotides are TGCGCCAGCAGCCTTCAGACAGGGCGCTTCAACAATGAGCAGTTCTTC. Protein: CASSLQTGRFNNEQFF.

V and J are TRBV7-2 and TRBJ1-5; 9 bases map to TRBD1. The CDR3 extends over 15 amino acids. V gave up 5 bases and J gave up 6 bases; unmatched junction bases: 8. CDR1 SGHTA and CDR2 FQGNSA come from the germline V gene. The CDR3 loop is CASSPRTGEGQPQHF. Written as DNA, the CDR3 is TGTGCCAGCAGCCCCCGGACAGGGGAGGGTCAGCCCCAGCATTTT.

This chain uses TRBV18 with TRBJ2-7; the D is unclear. Trimming stripped 5 bases from V and 4 bases from J, with 9 bases between. Germline assignment: CDR1 KGHSH and CDR2 LQKENI. The CDR3 covers 12 residues. The CDR3, as DNA: TGTGCCAGCTCATCCTACAGTTACGAGCAGTACTTC. Amino acid sequence: CASSSYSYEQYF.

CDR3 bases: TGTGCCAGTAGTGAAGGGGCCGCTCCGATGAACACTGAAGCTTTCTTT. This sequence encodes CASSEGAAPMNTEAFF. The chain joins TRBV19 to TRBJ1-1; tentatively, D is TRBD1 (5 bases). Deletions cut 5 bases from V and 0 bases from J, with 16 bases between. Germline lookup yields CDR1 LNHDA and CDR2 SQIVND (reference sequence). The CDR3 has 16 residues.

This chain links TRBV7-8 with TRBJ1-6; D may be TRBD1 (6 bases). Germline V gene lookup returns CDR1 SGHVS and CDR2 FQNEAQ. Trimming removed 5 bases at V and 9 bases at J, with 14 bases between. The CDR3 spans 14 residues. The CDR3 region has the DNA TGTGCCAGCAGCCGTGGAGGGGGGGGTTCACCCCTCCACTTT. Residues: CASSRGGGGSPLHF.

The chain joins TRBV5-1 to TRBJ2-1, with 9 nucleotides matching TRBD2. Germline trimming cut 0 bases from V and 7 bases from J; bases unmatched to any gene: 5. Germline assignment: CDR1 SGHRS and CDR2 YFSETQ. The CDR3 has 15 amino acids. CDR3 region: CASSLAAGGRNEQFF. Written as DNA, the CDR3 is TGCGCCAGCAGCTTGGCGGCGGGAGGGCGGAATGAGCAGTTCTTC.

V usage is TRBV11-3 and J usage is TRBJ2-1; a possible D gene is TRBD2 (5 bases). The germline V gene encodes CDR1 SGHNT and CDR2 YENEEA. The CDR3 runs to 14 residues. Trimming cost V 6 bases and J 6 bases, with 15 bases left between them. The CDR3 nucleotides read TGTGCCAGCAGTAAGAATCCGCGGGCCAATGAGCAGTTCTTC. It specifies CASSKNPRANEQFF.

V usage is TRBV5-1 and J usage is TRBJ1-1, with D possibly TRBD1 on 6 matching bases. From germline, CDR1 is SGHRS and CDR2 YFSETQ. The CDR3 runs to 15 residues. V lost 1 base, J lost 5 bases, and 15 bases lay in between. Here the CDR3 DNA reads TGCGCCAGCAGCTTGACAGGGAGCTCAGGGACTGAAGCTTTCTTT. Amino acids: CASSLTGSSGTEAFF.

The chain is built from TRBV19 and TRBJ2-3; D might be TRBD1 (6 bases). CDR1 is LNHDA, CDR2 SQIVND, per germline (reference sequence). V shed 10 bases and J shed 2 bases, with 13 bases lying between them. The CDR3 sequence is 13 residues long. The CDR3: CATTTGFTDTQYF. CDR3 DNA sequence: TGTGCCACTACGACAGGTTTCACAGATACGCAGTATTTT.